What follows are 25 T cell receptor beta chains derived from one specimen sequenced in a study of T cell repertoires in cytomegalovirus infection. TCRdb reanalysed the reads using MiXCR and keeps one entry per CDR3 protein. The sample includes roughly 630,000 distinct CDR3 sequences, 24% of them seen just once. Sequences were obtained from CD8+ T cells from PBMCs. The origin of the receptors is a human donor in good health (CMV status not recorded). Some clones in this sample may be carry-over from other donors' samples.

Details on this clonotype: A read error is possible here, since a much larger clone lies one base away. The chain is built from TRBV19 and TRBJ2-2; D is possibly TRBD2 (5 bases). The CDR3 runs to 14 residues. The germline V and J ends were trimmed by 3 bases and 0 bases, with 5 bases remaining between them. Germline CDR1 LNHDA, CDR2 SQIVND (reference sequence). CDR3 protein: CASSIGANTGELFF. In nucleotides, the CDR3 is TGTGCCAGTAGTATCGGGGCGAACACCGGGGAGCTGTTTTTT.

The V and J genes are TRBV20-1 and TRBJ1-2; weak D call: TRBD1 (6 bases). This CDR3 is 13 amino acids long. V lost 2 bases to trimming and J lost 4 bases, with 11 bases between them. CDR1 and CDR2 from the germline V gene are DFQATT and SNEGSKA (reference sequence). Here the CDR3 DNA reads TGCAGTGCTAGAACACAGGGCAGCTATGGCTACACCTTC. Protein product: CSARTQGSYGYTF.

The sample holds a few counts of this clonotype. The chain is built from TRBV29-1 and TRBJ2-5; D uncertain. Trimming left V 7 bases short and J 5 bases short, with 14 bases between. Germline values: CDR1 SQVTM, CDR2 ANQGSEA. The length of the CDR3 is 12 residues. DNA for the CDR3: TGCAGCGCTTCCGACTCACGGGAGACCCAGTACTTC. As protein: CSASDSRETQYF.

This clonotype was observed a few times. The chain combines TRBV4-3 with TRBJ2-3; tentative D call: TRBD1 (5 bases). The CDR3 covers 16 residues. In germline, CDR1 is LGHNA, CDR2 YSLEER. The V end lost 0 bases, the J end lost 1 base, and 11 bases lay between the germline ends. Here the CDR3 reads CASSQDLVGRTDTQYF. Here the CDR3 DNA reads TGCGCCAGCAGCCAAGATTTGGTGGGGCGCACAGATACGCAGTATTTT.

This clonotype was seen many times. The rearrangement links TRBV25-1 to TRBJ2-5, with D possibly TRBD1 on 6 matching bases. Germline lookup yields CDR1 MGHDK and CDR2 SYGVNS. The CDR3 runs 14 residues. Trimming took off 4 bases at V and 0 bases at J, with 9 bases between the two ends. CDR3 in amino acids: CASSGDTYQETQYF. The CDR3 bases are TGTGCCAGCAGTGGGGACACGTACCAAGAGACCCAGTACTTC.

The V call is TRBV25-1, the J call TRBJ1-2; TRBD1 agrees at 8 bases. Per the germline V gene, CDR1 is MGHDK and CDR2 is SYGVNS. V was pared by 5 bases and J by 6 bases, with 11 bases of the junction left unmatched. This CDR3 region has 15 residues. The CDR3 region is CASSLRSGGADGYTF. CDR3 nucleotide sequence: TGTGCCAGCAGTCTCCGTTCAGGGGGCGCCGATGGCTACACCTTC.

The gene calls are TRBV4-1 and TRBJ2-7, with D possibly matching TRBD1 (5 bases). Trimming pared 5 bases from V and 3 bases from J, leaving 11 bases between. CDR3 length equals 13 residues. The germline V gene encodes CDR1 MGHRA and CDR2 YSYEKL. CDR3 in DNA: TGCGCCAGCAGCGCCCTAGACAGCTACGAGCAGTACTTC. Translating gives CASSALDSYEQYF.

Concerning this clonotype: A much larger clone sits a single nucleotide away, making a read error possible. This CDR3 is CASRSPAAGDRVDGYTF. CDR3 bases: TGTGCCAGCAGATCTCCAGCCGCTGGGGACAGAGTAGATGGCTACACCTTC. J is TRBJ1-2 and V is TRBV7-4, with 7 positions matching TRBD1. Germline-derived CDR1 and CDR2 are SGHVT and SQSDAQ. The CDR3 runs 17 residues. V lost 6 bases, J lost 6 bases, and 19 bases stayed unmatched.

There are a few counts of this clonotype. The chain combines TRBV29-1 with TRBJ2-5; 7 bases line up with TRBD2. Germline CDR1 reads SQVTM; CDR2 reads ANQGSEA. J was trimmed by 5 bases and V by 8 bases; bases with no gene match: 5. CDR3 size: 11 residues. CDR3 sequence: CSFSGDETQYF. Here the CDR3 DNA reads TGCAGCTTCAGCGGGGACGAGACCCAGTACTTC.

As regards this clonotype: With a much larger clone just one base away, this may be a read error. The conserved closing phenylalanine or tryptophan is absent in this CDR3, likely reflecting a read error. The chain joins TRBV7-2 to TRBJ1-2; 9 bases match TRBD1. The CDR3 runs 15 residues. V gave up 3 bases and J gave up 2 bases; unmatched junction bases: 4. The germline CDR1 and CDR2 sequences are SGHTA and FQGNSA. CDR3 nucleotide sequence: TGTGCCAGCAGCTTTACCGGGACAGGGAACTATGGCTACACCATC. Its protein is CASSFTGTGNYGYTI.

This chain connects TRBV28 to TRBJ1-4; no reliable D call. Trimming took 3 bases from V and 2 from J, leaving 10 bases between them. The CDR3 is 15 residues long. CDR1 and CDR2 (germline): MDHEN, SYDVKM. The CDR3, as DNA: TGTGCCAGCAGTTTTATGGGTATTACTAATGAAAAACTGTTTTTT. It codes for CASSFMGITNEKLFF.

Many counts were recorded for this clonotype. This chain connects TRBV28 to TRBJ1-2; D remains unclear. The V gene lost 10 bases and the J gene lost 2 bases, with 17 bases spanning the gap. The CDR3 length is 14 residues. Per germline, CDR1 MDHEN and CDR2 SYDVKM. The DNA for the CDR3 is TGTGCCATCGAATCGGACGGGCCAAACTATGGCTACACCTTC. It yields the protein CAIESDGPNYGYTF.

The genes are TRBV20-1 and TRBJ2-7; the match to TRBD2 covers 9 bases. CDR1 DFQATT and CDR2 SNEGSKA come from the germline V gene (reference sequence). The ends lost 2 bases at V and 3 bases at J; junction bases unmatched: 2. The CDR3 covers 13 residues. The CDR3 DNA follows: TGCAGTGCTAGACTAGCGGGGCACTACGAGCAGTACGTC. Translated: CSARLAGHYEQYV.

V and J are TRBV27 and TRBJ2-5; possibly TRBD2 for D (5 bases). The V and J ends lost 5 bases and 5 bases respectively, with 12 bases between them. This CDR3 region has 13 residues. CDR1 and CDR2 from the germline V gene are MNHEY and SMNVEV (reference sequence). This CDR3 is CASSPISGETQYF. CDR3 DNA: TGTGCCAGCAGTCCGATCTCGGGGGAGACCCAGTACTTC.

The chain combines TRBV28 with TRBJ1-3; D might be TRBD1 (5 bases). Germline CDR1 and CDR2: MDHEN and SYDVKM. The CDR3 runs to 16 residues. Trimming left V 1 base short and J 4 bases short, with 14 bases between. The CDR3 region is CASSLLGVTAGNTIYF. CDR3 nucleotides: TGTGCCAGCAGTTTATTGGGGGTAACGGCGGGAAACACCATATATTTT.

The chain is built from TRBV29-1 and TRBJ1-2; no clear D gene. V lost 3 bases to trimming and J lost 8 bases, with 13 bases between them. The germline CDR1 and CDR2 sequences are SQVTM and ANQGSEA. This CDR3 is built from 12 residues. CDR3: CSVDNAGYGYTF. In DNA form, the CDR3 reads TGCAGCGTTGACAACGCCGGATACGGCTACACCTTC.

The chain has TRBV15 and TRBJ2-7; D remains unclear. The V end lost 5 bases, the J end lost 5 bases, and 13 bases lay between the germline ends. This CDR3 region has 13 residues. Germline assignment: CDR1 LNHNV and CDR2 YYDKDF (reference sequence). The CDR3 is CATSVTRSHEQYF. For the CDR3, the DNA is TGTGCCACCAGCGTCACGAGGTCCCACGAGCAGTACTTC.

This clonotype showed up many times. The CDR3 here is CASSEKGAGWGPQHF. CDR3 sequence (DNA): TGTGCCAGCAGTGAAAAGGGCGCGGGTTGGGGGCCCCAGCATTTT. The chain combines TRBV6-1 with TRBJ1-5; D remains ambiguous. Germline V gene lookup returns CDR1 MNHNS and CDR2 SASEGT. Trimming stripped 2 bases from V and 9 bases from J, with 17 bases between. The CDR3 has 15 residues.

This clonotype was observed many times. The chain recombines TRBV28 with TRBJ2-6; D is possibly TRBD2 (6 bases). The CDR3 is made up of 16 amino acids. Germline V lookup: CDR1 MDHEN, CDR2 SYDVKM. V lost 3 bases and J 0 bases, leaving 9 bases between the germline ends. The CDR3 loop reads CASSLEGFSGANVLTF. CDR3 DNA: TGTGCCAGCAGTTTGGAGGGGTTCTCTGGGGCCAACGTCCTGACTTTC.

This chain uses TRBV7-2 with TRBJ2-3; a weak D match, TRBD2 (6 bases). Trimming left V 5 bases short and J 6 bases short, with 18 bases between. The CDR3 consists of 15 residues. Looked up from germline, CDR1 is SGHTA and CDR2 is FQGNSA. CDR3 coding DNA: TGTGCCAGCAGCCCGAGCCCCGCGCTAGCGGATACGCAGTATTTT. This sequence encodes CASSPSPALADTQYF.

In its sample, this clonotype was seen a few times. The rearrangement uses TRBV27 and TRBJ1-1; 7 nucleotides align to TRBD1. The V and J ends lost 6 bases and 3 bases, in that order; junction bases with no gene match: 13. This CDR3 spans 16 amino acids. Looked up from germline, CDR1 is MNHEY and CDR2 is SMNVEV (reference sequence). The CDR3 is CASRRNDRAVDTEAFF. CDR3 bases: TGTGCCAGCAGGCGGAACGACAGGGCGGTTGACACTGAAGCTTTCTTT.

This clonotype was detected many times. This sequence joins TRBV7-6 and TRBJ2-1; 9 positions match TRBD1. Trimming removed 5 bases from V and 8 bases from J; junction bases left unmatched: 7. Germline CDR1 and CDR2: SGHVS and FNYEAQ. The CDR3 covers 14 residues. CDR3 coding DNA: TGTGCCAGCAGCGAGACAGGGGGTGCCGATGAGCAGTTCTTC. It translates to CASSETGGADEQFF.

J is TRBJ2-3 and V is TRBV29-1, with D unclear. Germline CDR1 is SQVTM and CDR2 is ANQGSEA. V was pared by 3 bases and J by 0 bases, with 10 bases between. CDR3 length: 14 amino acids. CDR3 residues: CSVEGQLSTDTQYF. DNA for the CDR3: TGCAGCGTTGAGGGTCAGCTAAGCACAGATACGCAGTATTTT.

In this sample, this clonotype turned up many times. The chain has TRBV24-1 and TRBJ2-2; D gene unclear. The CDR3 totals 12 residues. The ends were cut back, 10 bases at V and 6 bases at J, with 11 bases in the middle. The V gene's germline CDR1 is KGHDR and CDR2 SFDVKD. CDR3 DNA: TGTGCCACGTCCTCAGTCGCCGGGGAGCTGTTTTTT. It is translated as CATSSVAGELFF.

This clonotype was counted a few times. This chain links TRBV28 with TRBJ1-1; 8 positions match TRBD1. Germline V gene data show CDR1 as MDHEN and CDR2 as SYDVKM. The CDR3 extends over 13 amino acids. V lost 8 bases and J lost 11; bases outside the gene matches: 13. For the CDR3, the DNA is TGTGCCAGCCTCTCCCCCGAGACAGGGGAGGCTTTCTTT. Encoded protein: CASLSPETGEAFF.